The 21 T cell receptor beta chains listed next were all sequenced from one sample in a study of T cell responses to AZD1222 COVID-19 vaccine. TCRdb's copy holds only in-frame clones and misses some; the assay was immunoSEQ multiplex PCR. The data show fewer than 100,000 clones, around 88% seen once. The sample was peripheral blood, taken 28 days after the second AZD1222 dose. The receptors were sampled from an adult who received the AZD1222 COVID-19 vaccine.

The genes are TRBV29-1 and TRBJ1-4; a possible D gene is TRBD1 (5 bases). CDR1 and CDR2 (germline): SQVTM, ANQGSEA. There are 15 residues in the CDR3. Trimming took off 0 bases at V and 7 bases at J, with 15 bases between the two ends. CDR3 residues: CSVEDAAGLGEKLFF. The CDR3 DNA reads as TGCAGCGTTGAAGATGCGGCAGGGCTAGGTGAAAAACTGTTTTTT.

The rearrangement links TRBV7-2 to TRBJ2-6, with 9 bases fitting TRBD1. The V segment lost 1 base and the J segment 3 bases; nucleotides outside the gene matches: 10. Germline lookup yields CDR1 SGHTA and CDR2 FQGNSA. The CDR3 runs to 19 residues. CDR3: CASSLVAGGTGYGANVLTF. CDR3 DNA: TGTGCCAGCAGCTTAGTCGCCGGCGGGACAGGGTATGGGGCCAACGTCCTGACTTTC.

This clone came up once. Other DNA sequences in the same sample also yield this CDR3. CDR3 bases: TGTGCCAGTGGGACAGGGCCTAATCAGCCCCAGCATTTT. Amino acid sequence: CASGTGPNQPQHF. The chain combines TRBV19 with TRBJ1-5, with 9 bases identical to TRBD1. The CDR3 spans 13 residues. From germline, CDR1 is LNHDA and CDR2 SQIVND (reference sequence). The V segment lost 8 bases and the J segment 4 bases; nucleotides outside the gene matches: 3.

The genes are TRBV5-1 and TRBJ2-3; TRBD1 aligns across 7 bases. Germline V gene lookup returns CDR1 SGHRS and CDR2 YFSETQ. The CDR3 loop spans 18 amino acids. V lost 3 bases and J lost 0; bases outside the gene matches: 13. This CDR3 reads CASSWSPSRGPSTDTQYF. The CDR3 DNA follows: TGCGCCAGCAGCTGGTCCCCCTCTAGGGGGCCTAGCACAGATACGCAGTATTTT. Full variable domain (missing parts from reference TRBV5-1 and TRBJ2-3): KAGVTQTPRYLIKTRGQQVTLSCSPISGHRSVSWYQQTPGQGLQFLFEYFSETQRNKGNFPGRFSGRQFSNSRSEMNVSTLELGDSALYLCASSWSPSRGPSTDTQYFGPGTRLTVL.

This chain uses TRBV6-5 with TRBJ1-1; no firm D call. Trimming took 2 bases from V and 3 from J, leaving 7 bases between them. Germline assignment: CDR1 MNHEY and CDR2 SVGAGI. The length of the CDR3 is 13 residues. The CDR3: CASSYMGYTEAFF. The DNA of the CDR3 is TGTGCCAGCAGTTACATGGGGTACACTGAAGCTTTCTTT.

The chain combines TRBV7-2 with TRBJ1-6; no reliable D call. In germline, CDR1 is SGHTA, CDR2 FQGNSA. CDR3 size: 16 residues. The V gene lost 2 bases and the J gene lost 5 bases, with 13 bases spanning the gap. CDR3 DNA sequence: TGTGCCAGCAGCTTAAATATGGGTTTGGATAATTCACCCCTCCACTTT. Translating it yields CASSLNMGLDNSPLHF.

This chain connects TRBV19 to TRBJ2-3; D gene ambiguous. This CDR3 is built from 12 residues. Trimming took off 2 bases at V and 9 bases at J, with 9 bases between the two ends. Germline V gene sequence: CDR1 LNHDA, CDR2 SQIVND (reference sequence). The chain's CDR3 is CASSISLGTQYF. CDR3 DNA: TGTGCCAGTAGTATATCCCTGGGAACGCAGTATTTT.

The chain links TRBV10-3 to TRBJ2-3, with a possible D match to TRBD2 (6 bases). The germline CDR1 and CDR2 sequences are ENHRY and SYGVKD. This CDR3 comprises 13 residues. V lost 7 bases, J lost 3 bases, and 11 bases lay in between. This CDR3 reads CAITAGMTDTQYF. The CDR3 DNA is TGTGCCATCACGGCGGGGATGACAGATACGCAGTATTTT.

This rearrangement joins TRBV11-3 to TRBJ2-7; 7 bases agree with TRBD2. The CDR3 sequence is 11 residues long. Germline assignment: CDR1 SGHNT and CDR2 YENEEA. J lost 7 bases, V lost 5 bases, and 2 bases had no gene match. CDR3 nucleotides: TGTGCCAGCAGCCGGGGGGTGGAGCAGTACTTC. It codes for CASSRGVEQYF.

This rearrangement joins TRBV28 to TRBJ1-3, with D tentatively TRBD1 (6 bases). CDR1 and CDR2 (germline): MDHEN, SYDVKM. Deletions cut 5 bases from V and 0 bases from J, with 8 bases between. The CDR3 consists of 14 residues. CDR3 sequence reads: CASSTGSSGNTIYF. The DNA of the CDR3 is TGTGCCAGCAGTACAGGGTCCTCTGGAAACACCATATATTTT.

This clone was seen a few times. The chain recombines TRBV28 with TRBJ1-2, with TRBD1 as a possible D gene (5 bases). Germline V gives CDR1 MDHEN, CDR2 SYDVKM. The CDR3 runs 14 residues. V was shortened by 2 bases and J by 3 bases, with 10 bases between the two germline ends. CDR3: CASSLLGVDYGYTF. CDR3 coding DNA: TGTGCCAGCAGTTTACTGGGGGTTGACTATGGCTACACCTTC.

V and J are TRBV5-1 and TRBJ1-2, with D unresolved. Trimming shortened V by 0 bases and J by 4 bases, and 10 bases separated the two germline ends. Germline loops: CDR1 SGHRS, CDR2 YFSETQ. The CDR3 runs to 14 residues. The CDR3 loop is CASSLAGQTYGYTF. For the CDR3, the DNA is TGCGCCAGCAGCTTGGCCGGGCAGACCTATGGCTACACCTTC.

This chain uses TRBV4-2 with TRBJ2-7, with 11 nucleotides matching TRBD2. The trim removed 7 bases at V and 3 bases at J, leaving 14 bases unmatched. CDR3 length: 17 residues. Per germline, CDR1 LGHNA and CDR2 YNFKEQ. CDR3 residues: CASTPGTSGGPFYEQYF. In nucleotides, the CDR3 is TGTGCCAGCACCCCTGGCACTAGCGGGGGACCGTTCTACGAGCAGTACTTC.

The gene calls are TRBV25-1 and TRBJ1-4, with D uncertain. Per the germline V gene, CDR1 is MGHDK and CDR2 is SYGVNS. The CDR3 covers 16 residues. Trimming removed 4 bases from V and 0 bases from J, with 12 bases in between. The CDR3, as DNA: TGTGCCAGCAGTGGAATGACCGCCGCAACTAATGAAAAACTGTTTTTT. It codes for CASSGMTAATNEKLFF.

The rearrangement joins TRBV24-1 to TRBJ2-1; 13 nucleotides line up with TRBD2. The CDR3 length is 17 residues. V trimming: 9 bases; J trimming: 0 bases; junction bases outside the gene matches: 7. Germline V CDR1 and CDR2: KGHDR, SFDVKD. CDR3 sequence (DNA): TGTGCCACCGCCGGGACTAGCGGGGCGAGCTCCTACAATGAGCAGTTCTTC. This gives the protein CATAGTSGASSYNEQFF.

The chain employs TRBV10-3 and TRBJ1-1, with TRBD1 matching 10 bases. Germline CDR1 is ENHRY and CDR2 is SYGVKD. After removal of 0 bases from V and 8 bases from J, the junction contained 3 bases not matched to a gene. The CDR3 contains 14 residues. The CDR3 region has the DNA TGTGCCATCAGTGAGTCCCCGGGACAGGGGGAAGCTTTCTTT. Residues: CAISESPGQGEAFF.

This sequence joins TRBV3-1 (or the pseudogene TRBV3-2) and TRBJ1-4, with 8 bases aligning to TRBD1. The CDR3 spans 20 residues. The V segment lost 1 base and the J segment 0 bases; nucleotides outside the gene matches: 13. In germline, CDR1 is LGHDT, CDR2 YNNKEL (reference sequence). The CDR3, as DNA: TGTGCCAGCAGCCAAGTTTTGGCAGGGGGCGCCTCTGCAACTAATGAAAAACTGTTTTTT. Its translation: CASSQVLAGGASATNEKLFF.

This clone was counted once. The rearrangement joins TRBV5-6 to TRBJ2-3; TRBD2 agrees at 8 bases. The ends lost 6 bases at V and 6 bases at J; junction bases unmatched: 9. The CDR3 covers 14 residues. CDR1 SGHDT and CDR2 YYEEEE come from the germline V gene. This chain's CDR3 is CASTGRGRWDTQYF. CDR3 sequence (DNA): TGTGCCAGCACCGGGAGGGGTCGCTGGGATACGCAGTATTTT.

CDR3 nucleotide sequence: TGCGCCAGCAGTGAGCGGACAGGGGGTCCCGAGCAGTACTTC. Translated, it gives CASSERTGGPEQYF. The chain is built from TRBV10-1 and TRBJ2-7; 10 nucleotides line up with TRBD1. This CDR3 contains 14 residues. Trimming cost V 2 bases and J 6 bases; bases outside gene matches: 4. The V gene's germline CDR1 is WNHNN and CDR2 SYGVQD (reference sequence).

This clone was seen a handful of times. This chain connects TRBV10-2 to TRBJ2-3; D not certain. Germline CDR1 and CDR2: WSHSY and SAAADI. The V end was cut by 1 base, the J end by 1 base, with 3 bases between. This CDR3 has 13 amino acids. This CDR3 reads CASSEYGTDTQYF. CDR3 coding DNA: TGCGCCAGCAGTGAGTACGGCACAGATACGCAGTATTTT.

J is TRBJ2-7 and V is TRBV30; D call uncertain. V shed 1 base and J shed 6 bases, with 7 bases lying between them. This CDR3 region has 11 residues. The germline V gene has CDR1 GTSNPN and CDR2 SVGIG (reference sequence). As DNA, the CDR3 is TGTGCCTGGAGTGGGCGGACCGAGCAGTACTTC. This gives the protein CAWSGRTEQYF.